Shown below are 21 T cell receptor beta chains from a single sample sequenced in a study of T-cell memory formation after mild COVID-19. TCRdb called the 5' RACE reads again in MiXCR, with one record for every CDR3 protein. The table shows some 490,000 distinct CDR3 sequences, with roughly 18% occurring only once. Sequencing was done on a sample of PBMCs or a T cell subset sorted from them (not recorded which). These receptors originate from an adult woman who had mild COVID-19 (a few samples of this study predate the infection). Cell type and time point are not known.

The chain couples TRBV5-8 to TRBJ2-1, with 11 bases aligning to TRBD2. This CDR3 is 18 amino acids long. J lost 4 bases, V lost 0 bases, and 9 bases had no gene match. Germline CDR1 and CDR2: SGHTS and YDEGEE. CDR3 nucleotide sequence: TGTGCCAGCAGCTTGGCTCGCAGTCTAGCGGGGGGTTACAATGAGCAGTTCTTC. Translating it yields CASSLARSLAGGYNEQFF. Complete variable domain (other parts from reference TRBV5-8 and TRBJ2-1): EAGVTQSPTHLIKTRGQQATLRCSPISGHTSVYWYQQALGLGLQFLLWYDEGEERNRGNFPPRFSGRQFPNYSSELNVNALELEDSALYLCASSLARSLAGGYNEQFFGPGTRLTVL.

This chain uses TRBV12-3 or TRBV12-4 with TRBJ2-1; D may be TRBD1 or TRBD2 (7 bases each). The CDR3 runs to 15 residues. Deletions cut 6 bases from V and 4 bases from J, with 16 bases between. The chain's CDR3 is CASRGGEGAYNEQFF. The CDR3 nucleotides are TGTGCCAGCAGGGGCGGGGAGGGGGCGTACAATGAGCAGTTCTTC.

The rearrangement joins TRBV4-1 to TRBJ1-1; no definite D call. The germline CDR1 and CDR2 sequences are MGHRA and YSYEKL. The CDR3 spans 15 residues. V was pared by 1 base and J by 4 bases, with 13 bases between. The CDR3 nucleotides are TGCGCCAGCAGCCAAGTAATTCGCCGGGGCACTGAAGCTTTCTTT. Its translation is CASSQVIRRGTEAFF.

This clonotype occurred many times. Its ends do not fully match the called genes, so a read error is possible. This chain connects TRBV5-1 to TRBJ2-1, with 11 bases matching TRBD1. Germline V gene lookup returns CDR1 SGHRS and CDR2 YFSETQ. This CDR3 spans 14 amino acids. CDR3 sequence (DNA): TGTGCCAGCAGCTTAGGGACAGGGGGCAATGAGCAGTTCTTC. It yields the protein CASSLGTGGNEQFF.

This clonotype was found many times. The chain recombines TRBV5-1 with TRBJ2-3; 8 bases are a match to TRBD1. The CDR3 length is 13 residues. Germline values: CDR1 SGHRS, CDR2 YFSETQ. The J segment lost 5 bases and the V segment lost 5 bases, leaving 4 bases of the junction unmatched. The CDR3 DNA sequence: TGCGCCAGCAGTGCAGGGGGCGGAGATACGCAGTATTTT. This codes for CASSAGGGDTQYF.

This clonotype was detected only a few times. The CDR3 region is CASSSTGLTEAFF. CDR3 DNA: TGCGCCAGCAGCTCGACAGGGTTGACTGAAGCTTTCTTT. The chain joins TRBV5-1 to TRBJ1-1, with 7 bases that match TRBD1. CDR1 and CDR2 (germline): SGHRS, YFSETQ. The CDR3 is 13 residues long. V shed 3 bases and J 5 bases; nucleotides not matched to a gene: 4.

The chain has TRBV5-1 and TRBJ2-1, with 16 bases fitting TRBD2. Germline values: CDR1 SGHRS, CDR2 YFSETQ. The CDR3 covers 19 residues. The trim removed 4 bases at V and 4 bases at J, leaving 11 bases unmatched. The CDR3 loop reads CASSPGLAGGGPIYNEQFF. The DNA for the CDR3 is TGCGCCAGCAGCCCGGGACTAGCGGGGGGGGGCCCTATTTACAATGAGCAGTTCTTC.

This clonotype was observed many times. The genes are TRBV5-6 and TRBJ2-5; possibly TRBD2 for D (6 bases). The CDR3 extends over 16 amino acids. Per germline, CDR1 SGHDT and CDR2 YYEEEE. V was trimmed by 0 bases and J by 2 bases, leaving 14 bases between them. The CDR3 loop is CASSLALALGQETQYF. The CDR3 bases are TGTGCCAGCAGCTTGGCACTAGCACTCGGTCAAGAGACCCAGTACTTC.

The rearrangement uses TRBV18 and TRBJ2-1; 10 nucleotides agree with TRBD1. Trimming took 1 base from V and 3 from J; bases not matched to a gene: 6. CDR1 is KGHSH, CDR2 LQKENI, per germline. The CDR3 extends over 17 amino acids. CDR3: CASSPLRTGGIYNEQFF. CDR3 DNA: TGTGCCAGCTCACCACTCCGGACAGGGGGTATCTACAATGAGCAGTTCTTC. The entire variable domain, with the rest obtained from reference TRBV18 and TRBJ2-1, is as follows: NAGVMQNPRHLVRRRGQEARLRCSPMKGHSHVYWYRQLPEEGLKFMVYLQKENIIDESGMPKERFSAEFPKEGPSILRIQQVVRGDSAAYFCASSPLRTGGIYNEQFFGPGTRLTVL.

This clonotype was recorded a few times. CDR3 sequence (DNA): TGCGCCAGCAGCCAGGGGACAGGGACGTATGGCTACACCTTC. As protein: CASSQGTGTYGYTF. This sequence joins TRBV4-1 and TRBJ1-2; 9 bases are shared with TRBD1. The length of the CDR3 is 14 residues. The V gene end was trimmed by 3 bases and the J gene end by 5 bases; junction bases not matched to a gene: 4. Per the germline V gene, CDR1 is MGHRA and CDR2 is YSYEKL.

V usage is TRBV19 and J usage is TRBJ2-1; possibly TRBD1 for D (6 bases). Germline CDR1 is LNHDA and CDR2 is SQIVND (reference sequence). The germline V and J ends were trimmed by 5 bases and 3 bases, with 8 bases remaining between them. The CDR3 totals 13 residues. CDR3 DNA sequence: TGTGCCAGTAGTCGACAGGTCTACAATGAGCAGTTCTTC. Protein sequence: CASSRQVYNEQFF. Full variable domain (missing parts from reference TRBV19 and TRBJ2-1): DGGITQSPKYLFRKEGQNVTLSCEQNLNHDAMYWYRQDPGQGLRLIYYSQIVNDFQKGDIAEGYSVSREKKESFPLTVTSAQKNPTAFYLCASSRQVYNEQFFGPGTRLTVL.

This clonotype has a handful of counts. The rearrangement uses TRBV5-1 and TRBJ1-2, with TRBD1 as a possible D gene (6 bases). The CDR3 is 13 residues long. Trimming left V 4 bases short and J 9 bases short, with 16 bases between. The V gene's germline CDR1 is SGHRS and CDR2 YFSETQ. CDR3 amino acids: CASSPDSPHRYTF. The CDR3 DNA is TGCGCCAGCAGCCCGGACAGTCCCCACCGCTACACCTTC.

The V and J genes are TRBV29-1 and TRBJ1-1, with a weak D call TRBD1 (6 bases). Trimming shortened V by 3 bases and J by 0 bases, and 11 bases separated the two germline ends. Germline CDR1 SQVTM, CDR2 ANQGSEA. This CDR3 has 14 amino acids. CDR3 sequence reads: CSVEFEGVNTEAFF. CDR3 nucleotide sequence: TGCAGCGTTGAGTTTGAGGGGGTGAACACTGAAGCTTTCTTT.

This chain links TRBV7-9 with TRBJ1-1, with 7 bases lining up with TRBD1. Looked up from germline, CDR1 is SEHNR and CDR2 is FQNEAQ (reference sequence). This CDR3 is 14 amino acids long. With 7 bases clipped from V and 6 bases from J, the junction kept 11 bases outside the gene matches. The CDR3 bases are TGTGCCAGCATCGGGACAGTCATTCGGTCTGAAGCTTTCTTT. Protein: CASIGTVIRSEAFF.

The rearrangement uses TRBV27 and TRBJ2-2; TRBD2 aligns across 7 bases. The CDR3 is 15 residues long. Germline lookup yields CDR1 MNHEY and CDR2 SMNVEV (reference sequence). Trimming at V came to 4 bases and at J to 4 bases, leaving 6 bases not matched to a gene. The CDR3 DNA reads TGTGCCAGCAGTTGGGCGGGAGAACCCACCGGGGAGCTGTTTTTT. Protein sequence: CASSWAGEPTGELFF.

The gene calls are TRBV12-3 or TRBV12-4 and TRBJ2-7; D is perhaps TRBD2 (5 bases). The CDR3 contains 14 residues. The germline V and J ends were trimmed by 6 bases and 3 bases, with 15 bases remaining between them. The CDR3 is CASSPVDYDYEQYF. The CDR3 DNA sequence: TGTGCCAGCAGCCCTGTTGACTATGACTACGAGCAGTACTTC.

The rearrangement links TRBV20-1 to TRBJ2-7; D is unclear. V was clipped by 3 bases and J by 2 bases, with 11 bases between them. The CDR3 sequence is 13 residues long. Germline assignment: CDR1 DFQATT and CDR2 SNEGSKA (reference sequence). In DNA, the CDR3 is TGCAGTGCTAGGGACCTACTGGCCTACGAGCAGTACTTC. Its translation: CSARDLLAYEQYF.

The chain combines TRBV6-5 with TRBJ2-1; TRBD1 aligns across 7 bases. V trimming: 3 bases; J trimming: 7 bases; junction bases outside the gene matches: 9. The CDR3 consists of 15 residues. Germline V gives CDR1 MNHEY, CDR2 SVGAGI. The CDR3 bases are TGTGCCAGCAGTTATCGGCAGGGGGAAAGGAATGAGCAGTTCTTC. Translation: CASSYRQGERNEQFF.

This clonotype was counted between two and nine times. This sequence joins TRBV27 and TRBJ2-7; 7 bases match TRBD1. Germline-derived CDR1 and CDR2 are MNHEY and SMNVEV (reference sequence). The V gene end was trimmed by 3 bases and the J gene end by 6 bases; junction bases not matched to a gene: 8. This CDR3 contains 14 residues. As DNA, the CDR3 is TGTGCCAGCAGTTTGACAGGGCCCCCCTCCGAGCAGTACTTC. This translates into CASSLTGPPSEQYF.

The V gene is TRBV7-9, the J gene TRBJ2-7; perhaps D is TRBD1 or TRBD2 (6 bases each). V gave up 0 bases and J gave up 7 bases, with 13 bases separating them. The CDR3 covers 14 residues. Germline loops: CDR1 SEHNR, CDR2 FQNEAQ (reference sequence). As DNA, the CDR3 is TGTGCCAGCAGCTTAGCGGGGGGCCAGAGGGAGCAGTACTTC. Protein sequence: CASSLAGGQREQYF.

This clonotype came up once. This chain links TRBV20-1 with TRBJ1-2; TRBD1 matches at 8 bases. CDR3 length: 13 amino acids. Looked up from germline, CDR1 is DFQATT and CDR2 is SNEGSKA (reference sequence). Trimming at V came to 7 bases and at J to 1 base, leaving 5 bases not matched to a gene. Written as DNA, the CDR3 is TGCAGTGTAGGACAGGGCAATAACTATGGCTACACCTTC. Its translation is CSVGQGNNYGYTF.